The next 21 T cell receptor beta chains were all read from a single sample in a study of blood T cell repertoires in COVID-19. The method was immunoSEQ multiplex PCR; TCRdb's version includes in-frame clones alone and lacks a portion of them. This table holds fewer than 350,000 clones, roughly 85% found once. The specimen was peripheral blood. These receptors were obtained from a human donor in a cohort sampled during active COVID-19.

The chain carries TRBV19 and TRBJ1-5; D possibly corresponds to TRBD1 (6 bases). The CDR3 totals 13 residues. Trimming cost V 6 bases and J 7 bases, with 13 bases left between them. Germline V lookup: CDR1 LNHDA, CDR2 SQIVND (reference sequence). The chain's CDR3 is CASSDSTGQPQHF. The CDR3 DNA reads as TGTGCCAGTAGCGATTCTACAGGGCAGCCCCAGCATTTT.

The chain carries TRBV19 and TRBJ2-5; a weak D match, TRBD1 (6 bases). V was pared by 2 bases and J by 3 bases, with 13 bases between. The germline V gene encodes CDR1 LNHDA and CDR2 SQIVND (reference sequence). This CDR3 has 15 residues. Here the CDR3 reads CASSIRQGLEETQYF. CDR3 DNA sequence: TGTGCCAGTAGTATACGGCAGGGGCTGGAAGAGACCCAGTACTTC.

The chain carries TRBV7-3 and TRBJ2-1, with 12 bases fitting TRBD1. The CDR3 covers 16 residues. Germline values: CDR1 SGHTA, CDR2 FQGTGA. V dropped 3 bases and J dropped 10; count of bases not matched to a gene: 10. Here the CDR3 reads CASSFAGTGGFQEQFF. CDR3 bases: TGTGCCAGCAGCTTCGCAGGGACAGGGGGCTTTCAGGAGCAGTTCTTC.

The rearrangement uses TRBV19 and TRBJ2-7, with a possible D match to TRBD1 (6 bases). The length of the CDR3 is 17 residues. Germline V CDR1 and CDR2: LNHDA, SQIVND (reference sequence). Trimming left V 5 bases short and J 3 bases short, with 23 bases between. The CDR3 DNA sequence: TGTGCCAGTAGTTTACAACAGACAGACAGGTTTTTCTACGAGCAGTACTTC. It codes for CASSLQQTDRFFYEQYF.

The chain has TRBV29-1 and TRBJ2-7; possibly TRBD2 for D (6 bases). The germline CDR1 and CDR2 sequences are SQVTM and ANQGSEA. V gave up 5 bases and J gave up 3 bases, with 17 bases separating them. The CDR3 length is 14 residues. The CDR3 coding sequence is TGCAGCGTTATTTCTGAGCGGAGGGGCTACGAGCAGTACTTC. Residues: CSVISERRGYEQYF.

CDR3 in amino acids: CASSQAQGHYSPLHF. CDR3 nucleotide sequence: TGTGCCAGCAGCCAAGCTCAGGGACATTATTCACCCCTCCACTTT. This chain uses TRBV14 with TRBJ1-6; tentative D call: TRBD1 (6 bases). The CDR3 consists of 15 residues. V was clipped by 1 base and J by 8 bases, with 12 bases between them. Germline V gene data show CDR1 as SGHDN and CDR2 as FVKESK.

This clone appeared many times. This same CDR3 is encoded by further DNA sequences in the sample. The V and J genes are TRBV7-2 and TRBJ2-1, with TRBD2 as a possible D gene (5 bases). V was cut by 1 base and J by 2 bases, with 12 bases left in between. The CDR3 runs 16 residues. Germline CDR1 reads SGHTA; CDR2 reads FQGNSA. The CDR3 DNA is TGTGCCAGCAGCTTAGACTGGCGGGCCCCCTACAATGAGCAGTTCTTC. It is translated as CASSLDWRAPYNEQFF.

This clone was observed once. This chain links TRBV15 with TRBJ2-6; D remains ambiguous. The V gene lost 2 bases and the J gene lost 0 bases, with 8 bases spanning the gap. CDR3 length: 16 amino acids. Germline V gives CDR1 LNHNV, CDR2 YYDKDF (reference sequence). The CDR3 DNA is TGTGCCACCAGCAGAACACGGAGCTCTGGGGCCAACGTCCTGACTTTC. Translating it yields CATSRTRSSGANVLTF. The full variable domain, completed using reference TRBV15 and TRBJ2-6, is DAMVIQNPRYQVTQFGKPVTLSCSQTLNHNVMYWYQQKSSQAPKLLFHYYDKDFNNEADTPDNFQSRRPNTSFCFLDIRSPGLGDTAMYLCATSRTRSSGANVLTFGAGSRLTVL.

This sequence joins TRBV5-1 and TRBJ2-7, with a weak D call TRBD1 (7 bases). Trimming pared 0 bases from V and 4 bases from J, leaving 26 bases between. Germline lookup yields CDR1 SGHRS and CDR2 YFSETQ. The CDR3 loop spans 19 amino acids. The CDR3 reads CASSLGAGGLQRAGYEQYF. Here the CDR3 DNA reads TGCGCCAGCAGCTTGGGGGCAGGGGGTCTCCAGCGGGCAGGGTACGAGCAGTACTTC.

The rearrangement links TRBV24-1 to TRBJ2-1, with TRBD2 matching 7 bases. Trimming removed 1 base from V and 7 bases from J; junction bases left unmatched: 6. The CDR3 runs 15 residues. CDR1 is KGHDR, CDR2 SFDVKD, per germline. Written as DNA, the CDR3 is TGTGCCACCAGTGATTTTGGACTAGACCGAAATGAGCAGTTCTTC. This translates into CATSDFGLDRNEQFF.

The genes are TRBV29-1 and TRBJ1-2, with D tentatively TRBD1 (5 bases). There are 12 residues in the CDR3. Deletions cut 6 bases from V and 6 bases from J, with 14 bases between. Germline CDR1 SQVTM, CDR2 ANQGSEA. The chain's CDR3 is CSVLIGGNGYTF. CDR3 bases: TGCAGCGTGCTAATTGGGGGGAATGGCTACACCTTC.

The chain has TRBV5-1 and TRBJ1-5; possible D gene TRBD1, 5 bases. From germline, CDR1 is SGHRS and CDR2 YFSETQ. The length of the CDR3 is 18 residues. The germline V and J ends were trimmed by 2 bases and 2 bases, with 20 bases remaining between them. Written as DNA, the CDR3 is TGCGCCAGCAGCTTCCCGGGACTCAGGTTAAGTTGCAATCAGCCCCAGCATTTT. It is translated as CASSFPGLRLSCNQPQHF.

The genes are TRBV10-2 and TRBJ2-2, with D possibly TRBD1 on 6 matching bases. Germline CDR1 WSHSY, CDR2 SAAADI. This CDR3 is built from 14 residues. The V end was cut by 7 bases, the J end by 2 bases, with 11 bases between. CDR3 nucleotide sequence: TGCGCCAGCATGAGGACAGCTAACACCGGGGAGCTGTTTTTT. Residues: CASMRTANTGELFF.

The V gene is TRBV6-1, the J gene TRBJ1-6; weak D call: TRBD1 (5 bases). V lost 1 base and J 7 bases, leaving 11 bases between the germline ends. The germline V gene encodes CDR1 MNHNS and CDR2 SASEGT. This CDR3 contains 15 residues. In nucleotides, the CDR3 is TGTGCCAGCAGTGAAGTTGTCAGGGCAAATTCACCCCTCCACTTT. As protein: CASSEVVRANSPLHF.

This rearrangement joins TRBV5-1 to TRBJ1-5; D might be TRBD1 (5 bases). The CDR3 is 13 residues long. The V gene's germline CDR1 is SGHRS and CDR2 YFSETQ. V was pared by 2 bases and J by 7 bases, with 10 bases between. CDR3 DNA sequence: TGCGCCAGCAGCTTAACAGGCGAACAGCCCCAGCATTTT. It encodes CASSLTGEQPQHF.

The CDR3 coding sequence is TGTGCCAGCAGCCCCCTCAACAGGGAAAATAGCCGTGGCTACACCTTC. Its translation is CASSPLNRENSRGYTF. This chain connects TRBV7-9 to TRBJ1-2; weak D call: TRBD1 (6 bases). V lost 5 bases and J 7 bases, leaving 23 bases between the germline ends. This CDR3 is built from 16 residues. CDR1 is SEHNR, CDR2 FQNEAQ, per germline (reference sequence).

The chain employs TRBV7-3 and TRBJ2-1, with D tentatively TRBD1 (5 bases). CDR1 is SGHTA and CDR2 is FQGTGA in the germline V gene. The CDR3 sequence is 15 residues long. The V end lost 2 bases, the J end lost 5 bases, and 13 bases lay between the germline ends. The CDR3 is CASSLRQGLDNEQFF. As DNA, the CDR3 is TGTGCCAGCAGCTTACGGCAGGGTTTGGACAATGAGCAGTTCTTC.

The chain has TRBV24-1 and TRBJ1-2; D ambiguous. Germline V gives CDR1 KGHDR, CDR2 SFDVKD. V lost 3 bases, J lost 6 bases, and 16 bases lay in between. This CDR3 has 15 residues. The CDR3 sequence is CATSDPPGGRDGYTF. The CDR3 DNA reads TGTGCCACCAGTGATCCCCCCGGAGGGCGGGATGGCTACACCTTC.

The rearrangement joins TRBV24-1 to TRBJ1-2, with 7 bases that match TRBD1. CDR1 KGHDR and CDR2 SFDVKD come from the germline V gene. With 4 bases clipped from V and 4 bases from J, the junction kept 5 bases outside the gene matches. CDR3 length equals 14 residues. For the CDR3, the DNA is TGTGCCACCAGTGACGTCGACAGGGTCTATGGCTACACCTTC. Its translation is CATSDVDRVYGYTF.

The chain combines TRBV5-1 with TRBJ1-5, with D perhaps TRBD1 (6 bases). Germline values: CDR1 SGHRS, CDR2 YFSETQ. V lost 4 bases and J 4 bases, leaving 12 bases between the germline ends. This CDR3 is built from 14 residues. The CDR3 sequence is CASSTTGINQPQHF. CDR3 in DNA: TGCGCCAGCAGCACCACAGGGATTAATCAGCCCCAGCATTTT.

The CDR3 here is CASSYRQGPYEQYF. The CDR3 DNA reads TGTGCCAGCAGTTACCGACAGGGCCCCTACGAGCAGTACTTC. The chain links TRBV6-5 to TRBJ2-7, with 7 bases matching TRBD1. The CDR3 spans 14 residues. The germline gives CDR1 MNHEY, CDR2 SVGAGI. V trimming: 2 bases; J trimming: 2 bases; junction bases outside the gene matches: 3.